This T cell receptor beta chain was sequenced during a study of T cell clonality in common variable immunodeficiency. Control and CVID samples contributed equal amounts of genomic DNA. The repertoire was sequenced with immunoSEQ multiplex PCR; TCRdb's copy has only in-frame clones and lacks some. The data show fewer than 40,000 clones, with none appearing a single time. The CDR3 contains 14 residues. From germline, CDR1 is SGHNT and CDR2 YENEEA. Findings and limits, study-wide: Reportedly, TCR beta sequences from common variable immunodeficiency showed fewer deletions and N-nucleotide insertions.

This clone was recorded many times. What it recognizes is unknown. The CDR3 end falls 3 residues outside the read, so it is completed with the germline J gene. All CVID subjects were on immunoglobulin replacement for at least one year. CVID subjects were neither ill nor on immunomodulatory or immunosuppressive medication at sampling. The gene calls are TRBV11-3 and TRBJ1-2; TRBD1 aligns across 8 bases. The receptor comes from a human donor with common variable immunodeficiency. What was sequenced was peripheral blood mononuclear cells. CDR3 DNA (partial): TGTGCCAGCAAGGGGGCCCAGGGGGCGAGGGGC. It encodes CASKGAQGARG. The full CDR3 sequence reads CASKGAQGARGYTF.